Listed below are T cell receptor beta chains from one sample, sequenced in a study of T cell responses to AZD1222 COVID-19 vaccine. Sequenced by immunoSEQ multiplex PCR; TCRdb stores in-frame clones only, minus some. Among 80,000 to 130,000 clones, approximately 87% were seen once, and the ten largest hold about 3.5%. Sequenced material: peripheral blood, taken on day 0 of AZD1222 vaccination. These TCRs come from an adult in good health. Both conserved end residues are part of each CDR3. D genes are given only for firm matches. The listing skips clone size in some rows; elsewhere it reads once, few, many or a size class.

size	D	V	J	DNA	CDR3
NA	NA	TRBV5-1	TRBJ2-2	TGCGCCAGCAGCTTGGGAGCAGGGGCGGCAGGGGAGCTGTTTTTT	CASSLGAGAAGELFF
NA	NA	TRBV3-1/TRBV3-2	TRBJ1-6	TGTGCCAGCTCTCCCGGCCGGGCCGGGGGCGTATATTCACCCCTCCACTTT	CASSPGRAGGVYSPLHF
NA	NA	TRBV2	TRBJ2-7	TGTGCCAGCAGTGCCAGGGGCCTCTCTTACGAGCAGTACTTC	CASSARGLSYEQYF
NA	NA	TRBV15	TRBJ1-5	TGTGCCACCAGCAGAAGGACCACCGGGGGGACTCAGCCCCAGCATTTT	CATSRRTTGGTQPQHF
NA	NA	TRBV5-6	TRBJ1-6	TGTGCCAGCAGCCCGCTCAGGGGTGGTAATTCACCCCTCCACTTT	CASSPLRGGNSPLHF
few	TRBD1	TRBV4-2	TRBJ1-1	TGTGCCAGCAGCCAGGGACAGGGGGCGCGGAACACTGAAGCTTTCTTT	CASSQGQGARNTEAFF
NA	TRBD1	TRBV11-1	TRBJ2-5	TGTGCCAGCAGCCGTTACAGGACAGGGCGAGAGACCCAGTACTTC	CASSRYRTGRETQYF
NA	NA	TRBV5-1	TRBJ2-3	TGCGCCAGCAGCTTGGTGGGCCGGACAGCTACAGATACGCAGTATTTT	CASSLVGRTATDTQYF
once	NA	TRBV6-5	TRBJ1-5	TGTGCCAGCAACAGCGTTCCGCGTACTCAGCCCCAGCATTTT	CASNSVPRTQPQHF
NA	NA	TRBV3-1/TRBV3-2	TRBJ1-1	TGTGCCAGCAGCCAGTTAGGGAACACTGAAGCTTTCTTT	CASSQLGNTEAFF
once	TRBD2	TRBV7-2	TRBJ2-7	TGTGCCAGCACCCTCGGGACTAGCGGGGGGGCAACGACCTACGAGCAGTACTTC	CASTLGTSGGATTYEQYF
NA	NA	TRBV4-3	TRBJ1-2	TGCGCCAGCAGCCAAGATTTTCCCACGAACTATGGCTACACCTTC	CASSQDFPTNYGYTF
NA	TRBD1	TRBV5-6	TRBJ1-6	TGTGCCAGCAGGACAGGGTTCTCCTATAATTCACCCCTCCACTTT	CASRTGFSYNSPLHF
NA	NA	TRBV20-1	TRBJ1-3	TGCAGTGCTAGAGATGGAAACACCATATATTTT	CSARDGNTIYF
NA	NA	TRBV5-1	TRBJ1-2	TGCGCCAGCAGCAAACTTCCGGTGGACAAGGCTGACTATGGCTACACCTTC	CASSKLPVDKADYGYTF
NA	TRBD1	TRBV7-2	TRBJ1-1	TGTGCCAGCAGGATAACAGGGGTCGGCACTGAAGCTTTCTTT	CASRITGVGTEAFF
NA	NA	TRBV3-1/TRBV3-2	TRBJ2-7	TGTGCCAGCAGCCAATCCTTCGGGACGCCCCTCGAGCAGTACTTC	CASSQSFGTPLEQYF
NA	NA	TRBV5-1	TRBJ2-7	TGCGCCAGCAGCTTGGTGGCAGGGACCCCTAGTTGGTACTTC	CASSLVAGTPSWYF
NA	NA	TRBV5-4	TRBJ2-2	TGTGCCAGCAGCTTGCCCGGCGGGATGGCCGAGCTGTTTTTT	CASSLPGGMAELFF
NA	NA	TRBV7-2	TRBJ2-7	TGTGCCAGCAGCCACCCAGGGGGGCAATCCTACGAGCAGTACTTC	CASSHPGGQSYEQYF
NA	NA	TRBV29-1	TRBJ2-5	TGCAGCGTTGTACACCAAGAGACCCAGTACTTC	CSVVHQETQYF
few	TRBD2	TRBV11-3	TRBJ2-1	TGTGCCAGCAGCCGGCTAGCGGGGCAAAATGAGCAGTTCTTC	CASSRLAGQNEQFF
NA	NA	TRBV4-1	TRBJ1-2	TGCGCCAGCAGCCAAGATGGGCAGCTCTATGGCTACACCTTC	CASSQDGQLYGYTF
NA	TRBD1	TRBV30	TRBJ2-3	TGTGCCTGGAGCGCGACAGGGGGCGGCGATACGCAGTATTTT	CAWSATGGGDTQYF
few	NA	TRBV4-3	TRBJ1-1	TGCGCCAGCAGCCAAGTTCGGCTAGGCACTGAAGCTTTCTTT	CASSQVRLGTEAFF
NA	NA	TRBV27	TRBJ1-1	TGTGCCAGCAGTTTCGGGAACACTGAAGCTTTCTTT	CASSFGNTEAFF
NA	NA	TRBV29-1	TRBJ2-1	TGCAGCGTTGAAGAGGGTGGGCGGAAGCAGATCTTC	CSVEEGGRKQIF
NA	NA	TRBV7-7	TRBJ2-5	TGTGCCAGCAGCTTAGCAGCGACACCCCAAGAGACCCAGTACTTC	CASSLAATPQETQYF
NA	NA	TRBV21-1	TRBJ1-4	TGTGCCAGCAGCACCCCGGGACAGGGTTATGAAAAACTGTTTTTT	CASSTPGQGYEKLFF
NA	NA	TRBV5-1	TRBJ1-1	TGCGCCAGCAGCCCCGGCAGCAACACTGAAGCTTTCTTT	CASSPGSNTEAFF
NA	NA	TRBV7-2	TRBJ1-3	TGTGCCAGCAGCTTGTCTGGCCCGACCCCTTATTTT	CASSLSGPTPYF
NA	NA	TRBV12-3/TRBV12-4	TRBJ1-2	TGTGCCAGCAGTTACCGCGAGTATGGCTACACCTTC	CASSYREYGYTF
NA	TRBD2	TRBV5-4	TRBJ2-3	TGTGCCAGCAATCCCAGGAGCGGGGGTAGCACAGATACGCAGTATTTT	CASNPRSGGSTDTQYF
NA	NA	TRBV7-5	TRBJ2-1	TGTGCCAGTCGCAGGGAAAAGGGGGACAATGAGCAGTTCTTC	CASRREKGDNEQFF
NA	NA	TRBV7-9	TRBJ2-2	TGTGCCAGCAGCTTCTTTACACTAGGGGCCGGGGAGCTGTTTTTT	CASSFFTLGAGELFF
NA	NA	TRBV6-2/TRBV6-3	TRBJ2-5	TGTGCCAGCAGCGCGGGCAGGTCAGGTCAGACCCAGTACTTC	CASSAGRSGQTQYF
NA	NA	TRBV27	TRBJ1-2	TGTGCCAGCAGTTTGACAGGAACTGGCTACACCTTC	CASSLTGTGYTF
NA	NA	TRBV3-1/TRBV3-2	TRBJ1-6	TGTGCCAGCAGCCAAACGGCCGATTATAATTCACCCCTCCACTTT	CASSQTADYNSPLHF
NA	NA	TRBV19	TRBJ2-5	TGTGCCAGTAGCCAACATCAAGAGACCCAGTACTTC	CASSQHQETQYF
NA	NA	TRBV10-3	TRBJ1-2	TGTGCCATCAGTGAGGGCGGGACTCAGAGGAGAGGCTACACCTTC	CAISEGGTQRRGYTF
NA	NA	TRBV7-9	TRBJ2-2	TGTGCCAGCAGCTTGGGTCGTCAGTCTGTTCTCGGGGAGCTGTTTTTT	CASSLGRQSVLGELFF
NA	NA	TRBV2	TRBJ1-3	TGTGCCAGCAGTGAAGCGCTAGGGGTAAACACCATATATTTT	CASSEALGVNTIYF